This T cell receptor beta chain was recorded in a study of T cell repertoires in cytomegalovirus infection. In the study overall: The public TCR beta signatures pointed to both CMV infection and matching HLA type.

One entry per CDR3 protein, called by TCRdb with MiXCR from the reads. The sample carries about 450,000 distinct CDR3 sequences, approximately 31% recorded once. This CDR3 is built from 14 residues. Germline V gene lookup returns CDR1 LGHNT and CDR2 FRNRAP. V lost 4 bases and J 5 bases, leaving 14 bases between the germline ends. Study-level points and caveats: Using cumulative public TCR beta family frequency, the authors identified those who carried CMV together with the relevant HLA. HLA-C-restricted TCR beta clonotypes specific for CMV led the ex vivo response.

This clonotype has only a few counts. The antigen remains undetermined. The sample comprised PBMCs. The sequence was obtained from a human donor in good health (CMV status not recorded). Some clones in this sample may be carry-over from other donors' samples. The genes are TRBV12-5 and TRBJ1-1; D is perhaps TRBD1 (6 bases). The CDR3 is CASGSGQRGTEAFF. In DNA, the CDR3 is TGTGCTAGTGGTTCCGGACAGCGGGGAACTGAAGCTTTCTTT.